These 20 T cell receptor beta chains originate from one sample sequenced in a study of OX40 agonist ivuxolimab in advanced cancers. This table comes from immunoSEQ multiplex PCR, and its TCRdb copy is limited to in-frame clones, with some not included. Seen here are about 73,000 clones, approximately 90% observed once, and the top ten hold roughly 0.56%. The source material was CD4+ or CD8+ T cells sorted from blood, sampled in a trial of the OX40 agonist ivuxolimab. These receptors came from an adult with an advanced solid tumor such as melanoma, head and neck, liver or kidney cancer.

This chain uses TRBV6-5 with TRBJ2-2; possible D gene TRBD2, 5 bases. Germline V gene data show CDR1 as MNHEY and CDR2 as SVGAGI. Trimming took 5 bases from V and 0 from J, leaving 10 bases between them. The CDR3 has 15 residues. CDR3 region: CASSGDYPNTGELFF. CDR3 sequence (DNA): TGTGCCAGCAGTGGAGACTACCCGAACACCGGGGAGCTGTTTTTT.

This chain uses TRBV11-3 with TRBJ2-5, with TRBD2 matching over 8 bases. The germline gives CDR1 SGHNT, CDR2 YENEEA. Unmatched junction bases numbered 3, after V lost 1 base and J lost 5 bases. The CDR3 covers 14 residues. The CDR3 bases are TGTGCCAGCAGCTTAGCGGGGGGGCGCGAGACCCAGTACTTC. Translated, it gives CASSLAGGRETQYF.

V is TRBV19 and J is TRBJ1-1; no reliable D call. This CDR3 is built from 13 residues. Looked up from germline, CDR1 is LNHDA and CDR2 is SQIVND (reference sequence). V was pared by 9 bases and J by 5 bases, with 16 bases between. This chain's CDR3 is CASSDPGRTEAFF. As DNA, the CDR3 is TGTGCCAGCAGTGATCCCGGCCGTACTGAAGCTTTCTTT.

This clone was seen a single time. The V call is TRBV7-9, the J call TRBJ2-2, with unresolved D. The CDR3 covers 16 residues. V lost 8 bases and J 1 base, leaving 17 bases between the germline ends. The germline gives CDR1 SEHNR, CDR2 FQNEAQ (reference sequence). The CDR3 here is CASLTSNLLNTGELFF. CDR3 bases: TGTGCCAGCCTTACAAGTAACCTGCTGAACACCGGGGAGCTGTTTTTT.

The chain uses TRBV5-1 and TRBJ1-1; 8 bases agree with TRBD1. The V gene end was trimmed by 1 base and the J gene end by 2 bases; junction bases not matched to a gene: 4. The CDR3 runs to 15 residues. Germline V gene lookup returns CDR1 SGHRS and CDR2 YFSETQ. CDR3 loop: CASSLLAGGNTEAFF. The DNA of the CDR3 is TGCGCCAGCAGCTTGTTGGCAGGGGGCAACACTGAAGCTTTCTTT.

The genes are TRBV5-4 and TRBJ2-7; 9 bases agree with TRBD1. CDR3 length equals 14 residues. Germline V gives CDR1 SGHNT, CDR2 YYREEE (reference sequence). The J segment lost 7 bases and the V segment lost 3 bases, leaving 8 bases of the junction unmatched. The CDR3 DNA is TGTGCCAGCAGCTCGGCAGGGACAGGGAAAGAGCAGTACTTC. Amino acid sequence: CASSSAGTGKEQYF.

The V and J genes are TRBV28 and TRBJ2-7; D is perhaps TRBD2 (6 bases). V lost 2 bases to trimming and J lost 1 base, with 12 bases between them. The germline CDR1 and CDR2 sequences are MDHEN and SYDVKM. The CDR3 runs to 15 residues. In DNA form, the CDR3 reads TGTGCCAGCAGTTTAATCGGCGGGATGTCCTACGAGCAGTACTTC. Protein product: CASSLIGGMSYEQYF.

This clone was seen a handful of times. The V gene is TRBV4-1, the J gene TRBJ2-1, with D unclear. The CDR3 loop spans 10 amino acids. CDR1 is MGHRA and CDR2 is YSYEKL in the germline V gene. V was clipped by 5 bases and J by 4 bases, with 0 bases between them. The CDR3 sequence: CASSYNEQFF. The CDR3 region has the DNA TGCGCCAGCAGCTACAATGAGCAGTTCTTC.

The V and J genes are TRBV10-2 and TRBJ1-1; possibly TRBD1 for D (6 bases). The CDR3 extends over 13 amino acids. V was shortened by 8 bases and J by 0 bases, with 10 bases between the two germline ends. Germline V gene sequence: CDR1 WSHSY, CDR2 SAAADI. CDR3 residues: CASGDRMNTEAFF. In nucleotides, the CDR3 is TGCGCCAGCGGAGACAGGATGAACACTGAAGCTTTCTTT.

This chain joins TRBV28 and TRBJ1-2; D unresolved. V lost 2 bases to trimming and J lost 1 base, with 8 bases between them. The CDR3 contains 14 residues. CDR1 MDHEN and CDR2 SYDVKM come from the germline V gene. CDR3 protein: CASSLGWVNYGYTF. CDR3 DNA: TGTGCCAGCAGTTTAGGGTGGGTTAACTATGGCTACACCTTC.

DNA for the CDR3: TGTGCCAGCAGACCGACAGGACTGACTCCAGGAGATACGCAGTATTTT. Translation: CASRPTGLTPGDTQYF. J is TRBJ2-3 and V is TRBV2; tentative D call: TRBD1 (6 bases). Trimming removed 6 bases from V and 5 bases from J, with 21 bases in between. The CDR3 totals 16 residues. CDR1 and CDR2 (germline): SNHLY, FYNNEI.

The gene calls are TRBV5-1 and TRBJ2-7; 10 nucleotides agree with TRBD1. Germline V gives CDR1 SGHRS, CDR2 YFSETQ. The V gene end was trimmed by 4 bases and the J gene end by 1 base; junction bases not matched to a gene: 8. The CDR3 length is 16 residues. The CDR3 nucleotides are TGCGCCAGCAGCGTCCAACCGGGACAGGGGTCCTACGAGCAGTACTTC. It specifies CASSVQPGQGSYEQYF.

The CDR3 nucleotides read TGTGCCATCAGGTGGGACAGCACAGATACGCAGTATTTT. Its protein is CAIRWDSTDTQYF. The J gene is TRBJ2-3, the V gene TRBV10-3, with D possibly being TRBD1 or TRBD2 (5 bases each). The CDR3 length is 13 residues. The V gene lost 6 bases and the J gene lost 0 bases, with 7 bases spanning the gap. In germline, CDR1 is ENHRY, CDR2 SYGVKD.

This chain links TRBV6-6 with TRBJ2-1, with 9 bases lining up with TRBD2. The CDR3 sequence is 15 residues long. From germline, CDR1 is MNHNY and CDR2 SVGAGI (reference sequence). V gave up 0 bases and J gave up 10 bases; unmatched junction bases: 7. In nucleotides, the CDR3 is TGTGCCAGCAGTTACTCGGTAGCGGGAGTGAGGGAGCAGTTCTTC. This translates into CASSYSVAGVREQFF.

This chain's CDR3 is CASRTGTSGSHEQFF. In nucleotides, the CDR3 is TGTGCCAGCAGGACTGGGACTAGCGGGAGCCATGAGCAGTTCTTC. The V call is TRBV5-4, the J call TRBJ2-1; 14 positions match TRBD2. Germline V gene data show CDR1 as SGHNT and CDR2 as YYREEE (reference sequence). After removal of 5 bases from V and 8 bases from J, the junction contained 6 bases not matched to a gene. The CDR3 length is 15 residues.

This clone was detected a few times. The rearrangement links TRBV19 to TRBJ1-2; no reliable D call. The CDR3 totals 14 residues. V was clipped by 3 bases and J by 0 bases, with 8 bases between them. Germline V CDR1 and CDR2: LNHDA, SQIVND (reference sequence). The DNA of the CDR3 is TGTGCCAGTAGTATGGACGCCACTAACTATGGCTACACCTTC. It yields the protein CASSMDATNYGYTF. The full variable domain, rest sourced from reference TRBV19 and TRBJ1-2, is DGGITQSPKYLFRKEGQNVTLSCEQNLNHDAMYWYRQDPGQGLRLIYYSQIVNDFQKGDIAEGYSVSREKKESFPLTVTSAQKNPTAFYLCASSMDATNYGYTFGSGTRLTVV.

This chain's CDR3 is CSVEDHLAGAYNEQFF. The CDR3 nucleotides are TGCAGCGTTGAAGATCATCTAGCGGGAGCTTACAATGAGCAGTTCTTC. The chain links TRBV29-1 to TRBJ2-1, with 10 bases lining up with TRBD2. Per the germline V gene, CDR1 is SQVTM and CDR2 is ANQGSEA. V gave up 0 bases and J gave up 4 bases; unmatched junction bases: 6. The CDR3 loop spans 16 amino acids.

This clone was seen a single time. The chain joins TRBV6-5 to TRBJ2-7, with 8 bases identical to TRBD1. Germline values: CDR1 MNHEY, CDR2 SVGAGI. This CDR3 contains 15 residues. V lost 6 bases to trimming and J lost 5 bases; unmatched junction nucleotides: 12. CDR3 residues: CASSPLEQGVNEQYF. The DNA for the CDR3 is TGTGCCAGCAGCCCTCTCGAACAGGGGGTAAACGAGCAGTACTTC.

This clone was counted a single time. The chain joins TRBV5-6 to TRBJ1-4; the D is unclear. V was cut by 1 base and J by 3 bases, with 13 bases left in between. The CDR3 consists of 16 residues. Germline CDR1 and CDR2: SGHDT and YYEEEE. CDR3: CASSLSGLGSNEKLFF. The CDR3 DNA reads as TGTGCCAGCAGCTTGAGTGGGCTGGGATCTAATGAAAAACTGTTTTTT.

The CDR3 DNA reads TGTGCCAGTAGGCAGGGGGGCTACACCTTC. This codes for CASRQGGYTF. This sequence joins TRBV19 and TRBJ1-2; maybe TRBD1 (6 bases). V lost 6 bases, J lost 8 bases, and 7 bases lay in between. Germline V CDR1 and CDR2: LNHDA, SQIVND (reference sequence). The CDR3 spans 10 residues.